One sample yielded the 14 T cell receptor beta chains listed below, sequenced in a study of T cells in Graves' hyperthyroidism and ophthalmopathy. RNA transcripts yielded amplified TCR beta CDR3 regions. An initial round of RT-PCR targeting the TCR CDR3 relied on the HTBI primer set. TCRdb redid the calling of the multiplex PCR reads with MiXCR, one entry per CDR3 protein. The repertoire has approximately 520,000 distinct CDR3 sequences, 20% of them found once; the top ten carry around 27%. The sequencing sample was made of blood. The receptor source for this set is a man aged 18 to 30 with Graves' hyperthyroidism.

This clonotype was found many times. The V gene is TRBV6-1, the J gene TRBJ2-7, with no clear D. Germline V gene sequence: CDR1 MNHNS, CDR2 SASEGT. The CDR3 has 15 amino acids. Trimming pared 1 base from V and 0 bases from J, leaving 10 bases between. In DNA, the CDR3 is TGTGCCAGCAGTGAAGGACGCCTGAGCTCCTACGAGCAGTACTTC. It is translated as CASSEGRLSSYEQYF.

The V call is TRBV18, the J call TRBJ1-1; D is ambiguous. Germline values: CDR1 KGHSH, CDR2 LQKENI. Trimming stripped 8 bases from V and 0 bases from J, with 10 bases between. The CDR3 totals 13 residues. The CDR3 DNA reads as TGTGCCAGCACGGGTAGGATGAACACTGAAGCTTTCTTT. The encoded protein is CASTGRMNTEAFF.

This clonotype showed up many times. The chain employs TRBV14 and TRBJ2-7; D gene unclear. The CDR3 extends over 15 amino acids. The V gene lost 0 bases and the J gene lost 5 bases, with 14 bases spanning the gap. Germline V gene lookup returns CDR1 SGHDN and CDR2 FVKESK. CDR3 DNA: TGTGCCAGCAGCCAAGACTGGCAAGCCGCCAACGAGCAGTACTTC. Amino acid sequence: CASSQDWQAANEQYF.

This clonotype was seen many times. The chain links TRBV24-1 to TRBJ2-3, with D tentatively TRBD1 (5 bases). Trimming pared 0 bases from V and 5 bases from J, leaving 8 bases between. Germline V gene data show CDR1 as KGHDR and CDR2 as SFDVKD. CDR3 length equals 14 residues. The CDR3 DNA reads TGTGCCACCAGTGATTTGTTAGGGGAAGATACGCAGTATTTT. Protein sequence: CATSDLLGEDTQYF.

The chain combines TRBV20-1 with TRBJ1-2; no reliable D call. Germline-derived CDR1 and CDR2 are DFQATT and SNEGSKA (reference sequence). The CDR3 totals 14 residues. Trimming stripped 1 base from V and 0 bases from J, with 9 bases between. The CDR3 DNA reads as TGCAGTGCTAGAGCGGAACCCCCTAACTATGGCTACACCTTC. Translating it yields CSARAEPPNYGYTF.

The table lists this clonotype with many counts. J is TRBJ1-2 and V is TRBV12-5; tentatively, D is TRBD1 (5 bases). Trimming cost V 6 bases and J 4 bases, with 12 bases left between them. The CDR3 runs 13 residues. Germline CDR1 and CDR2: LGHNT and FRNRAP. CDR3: CASGRGTLYGYTF. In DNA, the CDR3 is TGTGCTAGTGGACGGGGCACACTCTATGGCTACACCTTC.

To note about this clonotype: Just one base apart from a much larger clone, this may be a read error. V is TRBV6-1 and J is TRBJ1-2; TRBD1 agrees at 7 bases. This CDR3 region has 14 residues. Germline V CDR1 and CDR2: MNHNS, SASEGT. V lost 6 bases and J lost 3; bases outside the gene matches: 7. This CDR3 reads CASRDRRRDYGYTF. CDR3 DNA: TGTGCCAGCAGGGACAGGAGGCGGGACTATGGCTACACCTTC.

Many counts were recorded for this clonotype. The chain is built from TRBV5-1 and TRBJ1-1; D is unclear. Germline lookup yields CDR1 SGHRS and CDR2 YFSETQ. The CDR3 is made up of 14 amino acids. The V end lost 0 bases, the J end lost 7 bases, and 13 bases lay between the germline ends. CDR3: CASSLGSILNEAFF. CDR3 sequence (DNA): TGCGCCAGCAGCTTGGGGAGCATCCTCAATGAAGCTTTCTTT.

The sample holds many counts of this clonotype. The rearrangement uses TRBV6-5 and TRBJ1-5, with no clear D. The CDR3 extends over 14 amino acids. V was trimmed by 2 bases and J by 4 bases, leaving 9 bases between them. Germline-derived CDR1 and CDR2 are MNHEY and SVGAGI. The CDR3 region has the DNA TGTGCCAGCAGTTACAGGGAAACGAATCAGCCCCAGCATTTT. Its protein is CASSYRETNQPQHF.

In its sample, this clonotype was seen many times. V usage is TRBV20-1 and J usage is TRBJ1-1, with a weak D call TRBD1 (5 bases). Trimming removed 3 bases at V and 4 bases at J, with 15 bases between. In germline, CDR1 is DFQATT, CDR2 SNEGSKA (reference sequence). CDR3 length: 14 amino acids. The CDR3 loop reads CSASGPGAGTEAFF. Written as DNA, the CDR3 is TGCAGTGCTAGTGGGCCTGGGGCGGGCACTGAAGCTTTCTTT.

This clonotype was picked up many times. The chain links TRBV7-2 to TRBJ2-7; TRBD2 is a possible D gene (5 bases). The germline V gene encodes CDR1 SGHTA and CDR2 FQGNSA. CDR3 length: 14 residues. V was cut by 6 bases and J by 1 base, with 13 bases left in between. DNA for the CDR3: TGTGCCAGCAGTTTATCGCCGGGGTCCTACGAGCAGTACTTC. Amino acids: CASSLSPGSYEQYF.

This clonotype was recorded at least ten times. The CDR3 nucleotides read TGTGCCAGCAGCTTTGACAGAGATCAGCCCCAGCATTTT. It codes for CASSFDRDQPQHF. The gene calls are TRBV13 and TRBJ1-5; TRBD1 might be the D (5 bases). The V and J ends lost 3 bases and 5 bases respectively, with 8 bases between them. CDR3 length: 13 residues. Germline V gives CDR1 PRHDT, CDR2 FYEKMQ (reference sequence).

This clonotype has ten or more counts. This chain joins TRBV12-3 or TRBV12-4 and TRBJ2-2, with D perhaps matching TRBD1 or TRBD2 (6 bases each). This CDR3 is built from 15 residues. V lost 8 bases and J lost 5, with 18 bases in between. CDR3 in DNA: TGTGCCAGCTCAGTTTCCCAGGGGAGGACCGGGGAGCTGTTTTTT. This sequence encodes CASSVSQGRTGELFF.

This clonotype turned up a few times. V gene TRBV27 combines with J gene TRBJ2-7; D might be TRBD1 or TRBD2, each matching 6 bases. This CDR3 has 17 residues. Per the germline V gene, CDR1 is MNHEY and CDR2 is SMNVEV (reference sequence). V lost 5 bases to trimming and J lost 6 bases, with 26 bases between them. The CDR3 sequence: CASSLYPPGAGPLEQYF. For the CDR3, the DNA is TGTGCCAGCAGTCTATATCCGCCGGGGGCAGGCCCCCTCGAGCAGTACTTC.